The 12 T cell receptor beta chains presented below share a single source sample, sequenced in a study of cytomegalovirus exposure and HLA in healthy donors. Vbeta (60) and Jbeta (13) primers were used in the PCR. The table came from immunoSEQ multiplex PCR; TCRdb's copy has only in-frame clones and leaves some out. The sample lists under 110,000 clones, about three quarters occurring once. The sequencing sample was made of PBMCs. The receptors shown here come from a woman aged 45-65 years in good health and CMV-seropositive.

The chain combines TRBV11-3 with TRBJ2-4, with a weak D call TRBD1 (5 bases). This CDR3 spans 16 amino acids. V shed 3 bases and J shed 1 base, with 13 bases lying between them. Looked up from germline, CDR1 is SGHNT and CDR2 is YENEEA. The CDR3 DNA reads as TGTGCCAGCAGCTTGGGGCAGGTCCGGGCCAAAAACATTCAGTACTTC. Encoded protein: CASSLGQVRAKNIQYF.

The V call is TRBV6-1, the J call TRBJ2-3; 11 bases map to TRBD2. This CDR3 contains 16 residues. Germline loops: CDR1 MNHNS, CDR2 SASEGT. J gave up 5 bases and V 2 bases, and 6 bases lay outside the gene matches. CDR3 amino acids: CASSELSGGAGDTQYF. The CDR3 bases are TGTGCCAGCAGTGAACTTAGCGGGGGGGCCGGAGATACGCAGTATTTT.

The chain links TRBV6-5 to TRBJ2-7; TRBD1 agrees at 8 bases. The germline V gene encodes CDR1 MNHEY and CDR2 SVGAGI. CDR3 length: 14 amino acids. The junction had 9 bases not matched to a gene; V was cut back by 8 bases and J by 3 bases. Written as DNA, the CDR3 is TGTGCCAGCCGACTTCCCGGGACAGGCTACGAGCAGTACTTC. It yields the protein CASRLPGTGYEQYF.

The rearrangement joins TRBV18 to TRBJ1-4, with D perhaps TRBD1 (6 bases). This CDR3 has 17 amino acids. Trimming pared 2 bases from V and 7 bases from J, leaving 20 bases between. Germline V CDR1 and CDR2: KGHSH, LQKENI. The CDR3 loop reads CASSPTKGGPVGEKLFF. The DNA for the CDR3 is TGTGCCAGCTCACCAACGAAAGGGGGACCTGTGGGTGAAAAACTGTTTTTT. The full variable domain, completed using reference TRBV18 and TRBJ1-4, is NAGVMQNPRHLVRRRGQEARLRCSPMKGHSHVYWYRQLPEEGLKFMVYLQKENIIDESGMPKERFSAEFPKEGPSILRIQQVVRGDSAAYFCASSPTKGGPVGEKLFFGSGTQLSVL.

The chain uses TRBV27 and TRBJ2-1; TRBD2 matches at 13 bases. The CDR3 is 16 amino acids. With V trimmed by 2 bases and J by 6 bases, 4 bases remained unmatched. CDR1 is MNHEY, CDR2 SMNVEV, per germline (reference sequence). CDR3 sequence (DNA): TGTGCCAGCAGTTTAAGGACTAGCGGGGGAAGCAATGAGCAGTTCTTC. It encodes CASSLRTSGGSNEQFF.

In DNA form, the CDR3 reads TGTGCCAGCAGCTCCCAGTGGAACACTGAAGCTTTCTTT. This sequence encodes CASSSQWNTEAFF. The chain carries TRBV7-9 and TRBJ1-1; D remains unclear. The CDR3 covers 13 residues. V lost 4 bases and J 1 base, leaving 7 bases between the germline ends. CDR1 SEHNR and CDR2 FQNEAQ come from the germline V gene (reference sequence).

This sequence joins TRBV28 and TRBJ1-2; 12 bases align to TRBD1. With 3 bases clipped from V and 4 bases from J, the junction kept 9 bases outside the gene matches. The CDR3 totals 17 residues. Germline CDR1 is MDHEN and CDR2 is SYDVKM. CDR3 sequence reads: CASSFPGTGGPGYGYTF. The CDR3 DNA is TGTGCCAGCAGTTTCCCAGGGACAGGGGGCCCCGGCTATGGCTACACCTTC.

This clone was observed once. The chain combines TRBV6-6 with TRBJ2-7; perhaps TRBD1 as D (5 bases). CDR3 length: 16 residues. The germline gives CDR1 MNHNY, CDR2 SVGAGI (reference sequence). The V and J ends lost 6 bases and 2 bases respectively, with 20 bases between them. The CDR3 sequence is CASSRRAQTATYEQYF. DNA of the CDR3: TGTGCCAGCAGCCGTAGGGCCCAGACAGCTACCTACGAGCAGTACTTC.

This clone has a single count. In nucleotides, the CDR3 is TGCGCCAGCAGCTGGCGGGGGGGAGAGACTGAAGCTTTCTTT. It is translated as CASSWRGGETEAFF. The J gene is TRBJ1-1, the V gene TRBV5-1, with D possibly being TRBD1 (5 bases). Trimming stripped 3 bases from V and 5 bases from J, with 14 bases between. Germline V lookup: CDR1 SGHRS, CDR2 YFSETQ. This CDR3 contains 14 residues.

The chain employs TRBV11-2 and TRBJ1-1; 7 nucleotides align to TRBD1. From germline, CDR1 is SGHAT and CDR2 FQNNGV. The CDR3 extends over 15 amino acids. With V trimmed by 6 bases and J by 5 bases, 12 bases remained unmatched. The CDR3 region has the DNA TGTGCCAGCAGGCGGGAGGGGGCAGTCAGAACTGAAGCTTTCTTT. It translates to CASRREGAVRTEAFF. Filled out from reference TRBV11-2 and TRBJ1-1, the complete variable domain reads EAGVAQSPRYKIIEKRQSVAFWCNPISGHATLYWYQQILGQGPKLLIQFQNNGVVDDSQLPKDRFSAERLKGVDSTLKIQPAKLEDSAVYLCASRREGAVRTEAFFGQGTRLTVV.

This clone was seen only a few times. The chain uses TRBV10-3 and TRBJ1-1; D remains ambiguous. Germline lookup yields CDR1 ENHRY and CDR2 SYGVKD. Trimming removed 2 bases from V and 10 bases from J, with 17 bases in between. This CDR3 is built from 14 residues. This chain's CDR3 is CAISELLQEDPAFF. Written as DNA, the CDR3 is TGTGCCATCAGTGAGCTCCTTCAGGAAGATCCAGCTTTCTTT.

The chain combines TRBV28 with TRBJ2-2; 8 nucleotides agree with TRBD2. The CDR3 length is 14 residues. The germline CDR1 and CDR2 sequences are MDHEN and SYDVKM. Unmatched junction bases numbered 4, after V lost 8 bases and J lost 2 bases. The CDR3 coding sequence is TGTGCCAGCCATCTAGCGGGCAACACCGGGGAGCTGTTTTTT. As protein: CASHLAGNTGELFF.